The subject of this entry is one T cell receptor (beta chain). Its antigen remains unidentified. The data were obtained in a study of OX40 agonist ivuxolimab in advanced cancers. Study-level background: Patients received ivuxolimab, an agonistic anti-OX40 (CD134) antibody. Melanoma, hepatocellular carcinoma, head and neck or renal cell cancer occurred in dose-escalation patients. Past anti-PD-1, anti-PD-L1 or anti-CTLA-4 therapy was accepted, and 40% to 50% had received some. Study conclusions and caveats: Normalized T-cell clonal expansion was also low in a subset of nonresponders.

The data were produced by immunoSEQ multiplex PCR, yet TCRdb's version contains in-frame clones alone and is incomplete. The repertoire holds some 97,000 clones, with around 89% as singletons. Trimming took off 7 bases at V and 0 bases at J, with 8 bases between the two ends. CDR1 is SQVTM and CDR2 is ANQGSEA in the germline V gene. This CDR3 contains 12 residues. The rearrangement links TRBV29-1 to TRBJ2-3; no definite D call. Sequenced material: CD4+ or CD8+ T cells sorted from blood, taken in a trial of the OX40 agonist ivuxolimab. The receptor comes from an adult with an advanced solid tumor such as melanoma, head and neck, liver or kidney cancer. The CDR3 coding sequence is TGCAGCGCATACTCTAGCACAGATACGCAGTATTTT. Protein: CSAYSSTDTQYF.